The TCR beta chain described here comes from a study of blood T cell repertoires in COVID-19. Study overall: Acute-phase and convalescent COVID-19 samples originated in the United States, Italy and Spain.

The V and J ends lost 6 bases and 6 bases, in that order; junction bases with no gene match: 5. The CDR3 covers 13 residues. Measured with immunoSEQ multiplex PCR; TCRdb has only the in-frame clones, and not every one. The sample yields some 190,000 clones, about 88% seen once. The gene calls are TRBV12-3 or TRBV12-4 and TRBJ1-5; 7 nucleotides match TRBD1. The sequencing input was peripheral blood. This TCR came from a man younger than 30 with active or convalescent COVID-19. For the CDR3, the DNA is TGTGCCAGCAGCAGTACAGGGGTTCAGCCCCAGCATTTT. Translation gives CASSSTGVQPQHF.